This T cell receptor (beta chain) originates from a study of radiotherapy plus CTLA-4 blockade in lung cancer. Background on the study: Of all patients, over 15% responded objectively and approximately 29% showed disease control.

TCRdb keeps only in-frame clones here, not all; method: immunoSEQ multiplex PCR. The profile shows about 59,000 clones, 70% to 80% of them singletons. Germline V gene sequence: CDR1 MRHNA, CDR2 SNTAGT. The length of the CDR3 is 13 residues. J lost 4 bases, V lost 7 bases, and 6 bases had no gene match. Study observations and caveats: In blood, tumor-derived TCR clones expanded after radiotherapy plus ipilimumab. Increased serum interferon-beta after radiation also reportedly predicted response strongly.

As for this clone: The antigen remains unidentified.

The input for sequencing was peripheral blood, taken from a patient treated with radiotherapy plus ipilimumab. The rearrangement links TRBV6-4 to TRBJ2-5, with TRBD2 identical over 7 bases. The TCR sequence derives from a human donor with non-small cell lung cancer whose response to radiotherapy plus ipilimumab could not be evaluated. The CDR3 loop reads CASTSGTRETQYF. The CDR3 DNA reads TGTGCCAGCACTAGCGGAACTAGAGAGACCCAGTACTTC.